The 13 T cell receptor beta chains in this list originate from one sample, sequenced in a study of OX40 agonist ivuxolimab in advanced cancers. Repertoires were generated with immunoSEQ multiplex PCR, while TCRdb's copy carries only in-frame clones and drops some. The data contain 50,000 to 80,000 clones, around 83% of them seen just once; the ten biggest clones take up about 2.9%. The sample consisted of CD4+ or CD8+ T cells sorted from blood, taken in a trial of the OX40 agonist ivuxolimab. All receptors derive from an adult with an advanced solid tumor such as melanoma, head and neck, liver or kidney cancer.

The chain couples TRBV27 to TRBJ1-5; possibly TRBD1 for D (5 bases). CDR3 size: 12 residues. Germline V gives CDR1 MNHEY, CDR2 SMNVEV (reference sequence). V was pared by 9 bases and J by 3 bases, with 9 bases between. This CDR3 reads CASWDVNQPQHF. CDR3 sequence (DNA): TGTGCCAGTTGGGACGTCAATCAGCCCCAGCATTTT.

The rearrangement links TRBV4-3 to TRBJ2-1, with D possibly called TRBD1 or TRBD2 (6 bases each). Per the germline V gene, CDR1 is LGHNA and CDR2 is YSLEER. This CDR3 is built from 17 residues. V was shortened by 3 bases and J by 0 bases, with 15 bases between the two germline ends. This chain's CDR3 is CASSHGTGADSYNEQFF. CDR3 in DNA: TGCGCCAGCAGCCATGGCACGGGGGCCGACTCCTACAATGAGCAGTTCTTC.

The chain combines TRBV19 with TRBJ2-1; 10 bases are shared with TRBD2. The CDR3 covers 15 residues. Trimming at V came to 3 bases and at J to 7 bases, leaving 6 bases not matched to a gene. Germline V gene sequence: CDR1 LNHDA, CDR2 SQIVND (reference sequence). The chain's CDR3 is CASSIRSGRGNEQFF. The CDR3 coding sequence is TGTGCCAGTAGTATTCGGAGCGGGAGGGGGAATGAGCAGTTCTTC.

The chain employs TRBV20-1 and TRBJ2-5; 7 nucleotides line up with TRBD2. This CDR3 has 11 residues. CDR1 and CDR2 (germline): DFQATT, SNEGSKA (reference sequence). Trimming cost V 6 bases and J 7 bases; bases outside gene matches: 5. In DNA, the CDR3 is TGCAGTGCGCGACTAGCCCCGACCCAGTACTTC. Translation: CSARLAPTQYF.

The J gene is TRBJ2-3, the V gene TRBV5-1; 9 nucleotides line up with TRBD2. Germline V gene data show CDR1 as SGHRS and CDR2 as YFSETQ. This CDR3 has 16 amino acids. Trimming at V came to 4 bases and at J to 2 bases, leaving 8 bases not matched to a gene. The CDR3 here is CASSLTSGRPTDTQYF. The CDR3 DNA is TGCGCCAGCAGCCTGACTAGCGGAAGACCCACAGATACGCAGTATTTT.

As for this clone: Compared with germline, one end of the junction differs, possibly owing to a read error. The genes are TRBV6-6 and TRBJ1-5; D unclear. CDR1 and CDR2 (germline): MNHNY, SVGAGI (reference sequence). This CDR3 is built from 12 residues. Here the CDR3 DNA reads TGCGCCAGCAGTTACGCACGTCAGCCCCAGCATTTT. Its protein is CASSYARQPQHF.

The chain joins TRBV9 to TRBJ2-3; D remains unclear. Trimming took 3 bases from V and 3 from J, leaving 11 bases between them. CDR1 and CDR2 (germline): SGDLS, YYNGEE. There are 14 residues in the CDR3. The CDR3 here is CASSALLTTDTQYF. CDR3 bases: TGTGCCAGCAGCGCGCTTTTAACGACAGATACGCAGTATTTT. The variable domain in full, with the rest retrieved from reference TRBV9 and TRBJ2-3, is DSGVTQTPKHLITATGQRVTLRCSPRSGDLSVYWYQQSLDQGLQFLIQYYNGEERAKGNILERFSAQQFPDLHSELNLSSLELGDSALYFCASSALLTTDTQYFGPGTRLTVL.

The chain joins TRBV5-4 to TRBJ2-1; no firm D call. V shed 2 bases and J shed 5 bases, with 5 bases lying between them. The CDR3 contains 12 residues. Germline V CDR1 and CDR2: SGHNT, YYREEE (reference sequence). The CDR3 nucleotides are TGTGCCAGCAGCTTTATAGACAATGAGCAGTTCTTC. This codes for CASSFIDNEQFF. Combining the CDR3 with reference TRBV5-4 and TRBJ2-1 gives the whole variable domain ETGVTQSPTHLIKTRGQQVTLRCSSQSGHNTVSWYQQALGQGPQFIFQYYREEENGRGNFPPRFSGLQFPNYSSELNVNALELDDSALYLCASSFIDNEQFFGPGTRLTVL.

This chain uses TRBV2 with TRBJ2-7; D is undetermined. The germline V and J ends were trimmed by 3 bases and 3 bases, with 3 bases remaining between them. The CDR3 is made up of 11 amino acids. Germline V gives CDR1 SNHLY, CDR2 FYNNEI. The CDR3 nucleotides read TGTGCCAGCAGTGATGGCTACGAGCAGTACTTC. Translating it yields CASSDGYEQYF. Using reference TRBV2 and TRBJ2-7 for the parts outside the CDR3, the full variable domain is EPEVTQTPSHQVTQMGQEVILRCVPISNHLYFYWYRQILGQKVEFLVSFYNNEISEKSEIFDDQFSVERPDGSNFTLKIRSTKLEDSAMYFCASSDGYEQYFGPGTRLTVT.

The rearrangement uses TRBV7-3 and TRBJ2-3, with D perhaps matching TRBD2 (5 bases). Germline values: CDR1 SGHTA, CDR2 FQGTGA. V lost 3 bases and J lost 2, with 12 bases in between. There are 15 residues in the CDR3. In DNA form, the CDR3 reads TGTGCCAGCAGCTTCGGGCGGGCGTACACAGATACGCAGTATTTT. This codes for CASSFGRAYTDTQYF.

The chain couples TRBV10-3 to TRBJ1-5, with D maybe TRBD1 (6 bases). The ends were cut back, 0 bases at V and 4 bases at J, with 10 bases in the middle. Germline values: CDR1 ENHRY, CDR2 SYGVKD. The CDR3 covers 15 residues. The CDR3 reads CAISESGAANQPQHF. In DNA, the CDR3 is TGTGCCATCAGTGAGTCGGGGGCGGCTAATCAGCCCCAGCATTTT.

About this clone itself: The junction shows a germline mismatch at one end, possibly a read error. The chain combines TRBV18 with TRBJ1-2, with a possible D match to TRBD1 (6 bases). The CDR3 contains 16 residues. Germline loops: CDR1 KGHSH, CDR2 LQKENI. CDR3 in amino acids: CASSPSPGALNDGYTF. Here the CDR3 DNA reads TGTGCCAGCTCACCATCCCCGGGGGCGCTTAACGATGGCTACACCTTC.

The chain combines TRBV7-8 with TRBJ2-3, with 7 bases aligning to TRBD2. The germline gives CDR1 SGHVS, CDR2 FQNEAQ. The V segment lost 3 bases and the J segment 5 bases; nucleotides outside the gene matches: 5. The CDR3 spans 14 residues. Written as DNA, the CDR3 is TGTGCCAGCAGCTTCGGGACTATTAGAGATACGCAGTATTTT. It codes for CASSFGTIRDTQYF.